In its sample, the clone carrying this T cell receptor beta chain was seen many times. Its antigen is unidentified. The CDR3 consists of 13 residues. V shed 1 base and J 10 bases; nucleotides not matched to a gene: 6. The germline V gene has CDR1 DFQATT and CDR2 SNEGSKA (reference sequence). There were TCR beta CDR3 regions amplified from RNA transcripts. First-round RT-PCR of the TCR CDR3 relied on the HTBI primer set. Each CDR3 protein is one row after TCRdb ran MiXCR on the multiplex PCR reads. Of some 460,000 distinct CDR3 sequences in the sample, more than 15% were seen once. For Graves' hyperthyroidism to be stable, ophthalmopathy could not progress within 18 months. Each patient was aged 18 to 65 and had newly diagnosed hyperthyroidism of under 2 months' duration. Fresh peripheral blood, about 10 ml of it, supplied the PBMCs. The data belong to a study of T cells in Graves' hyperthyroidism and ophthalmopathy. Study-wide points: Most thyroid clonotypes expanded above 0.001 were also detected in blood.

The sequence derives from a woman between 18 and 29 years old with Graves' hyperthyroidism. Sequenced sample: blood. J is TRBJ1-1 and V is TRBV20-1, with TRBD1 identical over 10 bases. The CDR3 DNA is TGCAGTGCTAGAGGGACAGGGGGAGATGGAGCTTTCTTT. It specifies CSARGTGGDGAFF.